This entry features one T cell receptor (beta chain) sequence. The sample belongs to a study of blood T cell repertoires in COVID-19. Study in general: In each case, the material was cDNA or gDNA derived from T cells, B-cell-depleted T cells, or PBMCs.

The CDR3 sequence is 15 residues long. Losses at the gene ends were 4 bases for V and 9 bases for J; bases not matched to a gene: 7. Germline values: CDR1 MNHEY, CDR2 SMNVEV (reference sequence). The method was immunoSEQ multiplex PCR; TCRdb's version includes in-frame clones alone and lacks a portion of them. This sample yields roughly 250,000 clones, of which around 89% are seen a single time; 0.95% to 1.5% belongs to the top ten. Sequencing was carried out using PBMCs or T cells enriched from blood (not recorded which). This TCR was sampled from a woman in her thirties or forties with acute COVID-19. The rearrangement joins TRBV27 to TRBJ1-6; TRBD1 aligns across 9 bases. The CDR3 region is CASSSRQGGGSPLHF. DNA for the CDR3: TGTGCCAGCAGTTCCCGACAGGGGGGCGGTTCACCCCTCCACTTT.